This entry lists 32 T cell receptor beta chains sequenced from one sample in a study of T cells in Graves' hyperthyroidism and ophthalmopathy. From RNA transcripts, TCR beta CDR3 regions were amplified. An initial round of RT-PCR targeting the TCR CDR3 relied on the HTBI primer set. TCRdb used MiXCR to reprocess the multiplex PCR reads, holding one entry per CDR3 protein. The table includes under 350,000 distinct CDR3 sequences, around a sixth detected once. Sequenced input: blood. These TCRs come from a woman between 45 and 65 years old with Graves' hyperthyroidism.

This clonotype was seen a handful of times. This rearrangement joins TRBV5-4 to TRBJ2-3; 10 bases match TRBD2. The ends lost 3 bases at V and 4 bases at J; junction bases unmatched: 5. The CDR3 is 15 amino acids. Germline lookup yields CDR1 SGHNT and CDR2 YYREEE (reference sequence). CDR3 in DNA: TGTGCCAGCAGCTCTCTAGCGGGAGTGGCAGATACGCAGTATTTT. As protein: CASSSLAGVADTQYF.

This clonotype was seen many times. This chain links TRBV7-2 with TRBJ2-3, with 8 nucleotides matching TRBD2. The CDR3 covers 17 residues. Unmatched junction bases numbered 13, after V lost 6 bases and J lost 2 bases. The germline V gene has CDR1 SGHTA and CDR2 FQGNSA. CDR3 residues: CASSQSASGPVTDTQYF. In DNA, the CDR3 is TGTGCCAGCAGTCAATCGGCTAGCGGGCCAGTCACAGATACGCAGTATTTT.

This clonotype has just a few counts. V gene TRBV27 combines with J gene TRBJ2-6, with D possibly being TRBD1 (6 bases). The CDR3 length is 16 residues. From germline, CDR1 is MNHEY and CDR2 SMNVEV (reference sequence). V dropped 5 bases and J dropped 0 bases, with 11 bases sitting between them. Here the CDR3 reads CASSEDSFSGANVLTF. The CDR3 DNA reads TGTGCCAGCAGTGAGGACAGTTTCTCTGGGGCCAACGTCCTGACTTTC.

The chain links TRBV29-1 to TRBJ2-1; the D gene is possibly TRBD1 (6 bases). The CDR3 is 17 residues long. V was trimmed by 0 bases and J by 10 bases, leaving 25 bases between them. Germline lookup yields CDR1 SQVTM and CDR2 ANQGSEA. The CDR3 here is CSVEDRAGTGGRREQFF. CDR3 nucleotide sequence: TGCAGCGTTGAAGATCGGGCGGGTACTGGGGGCCGAAGGGAGCAGTTCTTC.

In this sample, this clonotype turned up many times. The chain links TRBV5-1 to TRBJ2-1, with D perhaps matching TRBD2 (5 bases). Trimming took 4 bases from V and 7 from J, leaving 18 bases between them. Germline loops: CDR1 SGHRS, CDR2 YFSETQ. The CDR3 loop spans 15 amino acids. The CDR3 reads CASSPLDSLGNEQFF. The CDR3 bases are TGCGCCAGCAGCCCGCTGGACTCTCTGGGGAATGAGCAGTTCTTC.

In this sample, this clonotype turned up a few times. The rearrangement uses TRBV9 and TRBJ2-6; D is unclear. The CDR3 is made up of 19 amino acids. V was shortened by 3 bases and J by 0 bases, with 19 bases between the two germline ends. Germline V lookup: CDR1 SGDLS, CDR2 YYNGEE. The CDR3 region is CASSDHPPGLYSGANVLTF. CDR3 DNA: TGTGCCAGCAGCGACCATCCTCCGGGCCTCTACTCTGGGGCCAACGTCCTGACTTTC.

The sample holds many counts of this clonotype. V gene TRBV27 combines with J gene TRBJ1-1; D unresolved. Trimming stripped 5 bases from V and 6 bases from J, with 13 bases between. Germline CDR1 and CDR2: MNHEY and SMNVEV (reference sequence). The CDR3 loop spans 13 amino acids. Here the CDR3 reads CASSQHDTPEAFF. The CDR3 region has the DNA TGTGCCAGCAGTCAACACGACACCCCTGAAGCTTTCTTT.

V is TRBV20-1 and J is TRBJ2-7; TRBD1 matches 8 bases. CDR3 length: 13 residues. V was pared by 8 bases and J by 1 base, with 7 bases of the junction left unmatched. The germline V gene encodes CDR1 DFQATT and CDR2 SNEGSKA (reference sequence). In DNA form, the CDR3 reads TGCAGTCATAAGAGGGACAGGTCCTACGAGCAGTACTTC. Translated: CSHKRDRSYEQYF.

This clonotype was observed at least ten times. The chain combines TRBV18 with TRBJ1-1; 10 bases align to TRBD1. The CDR3 extends over 16 amino acids. CDR1 KGHSH and CDR2 LQKENI come from the germline V gene. With V trimmed by 3 bases and J by 0 bases, 4 bases remained unmatched. The CDR3 reads CASSPGTGAMNTEAFF. Written as DNA, the CDR3 is TGTGCCAGCTCACCGGGGACAGGGGCCATGAACACTGAAGCTTTCTTT. The entire variable domain, with the rest obtained from reference TRBV18 and TRBJ1-1, is as follows: NAGVMQNPRHLVRRRGQEARLRCSPMKGHSHVYWYRQLPEEGLKFMVYLQKENIIDESGMPKERFSAEFPKEGPSILRIQQVVRGDSAAYFCASSPGTGAMNTEAFFGQGTRLTVV.

This clonotype showed up many times. The CDR3 loop reads CASSSSLHGLDTEAFF. The CDR3 DNA follows: TGTGCCAGCAGTTCCTCCCTACATGGTCTAGACACTGAAGCTTTCTTT. The chain recombines TRBV6-2 or TRBV6-3 with TRBJ1-1; no clear D gene. The V gene's germline CDR1 is MNHEY and CDR2 SVGEGT. The CDR3 loop spans 16 amino acids. V was shortened by 4 bases and J by 3 bases, with 18 bases between the two germline ends.

The chain recombines TRBV7-3 with TRBJ2-7; 9 bases are shared with TRBD2. The CDR3 totals 16 residues. Germline V gene lookup returns CDR1 SGHTA and CDR2 FQGTGA. V lost 8 bases and J lost 7; bases outside the gene matches: 18. Here the CDR3 reads CASGPGGLAGSGEQYF. CDR3 bases: TGTGCCAGCGGCCCCGGCGGCCTAGCGGGATCGGGGGAGCAGTACTTC.

The J gene is TRBJ2-3, the V gene TRBV24-1, with 9 bases matching TRBD1. CDR3 length: 16 amino acids. Germline loops: CDR1 KGHDR, CDR2 SFDVKD. V shed 9 bases and J 2 bases; nucleotides not matched to a gene: 11. The DNA of the CDR3 is TGTGCCACCGGCGACTCTATACAGGGGGCCACAGATACGCAGTATTTT. This sequence encodes CATGDSIQGATDTQYF.

Many counts were recorded for this clonotype. DNA of the CDR3: TGTGCCAGCAGTACGGACCGAGATCAGCCCCAGCATTTT. Its protein product is CASSTDRDQPQHF. V and J are TRBV2 and TRBJ1-5; D is unclear. Germline V lookup: CDR1 SNHLY, CDR2 FYNNEI. This CDR3 spans 13 amino acids. Trimming pared 5 bases from V and 5 bases from J, leaving 10 bases between.

This clonotype has just a few counts. The CDR3 loop reads CASSANTGQEKLFF. The CDR3 coding sequence is TGTGCCAGCAGTGCCAACACAGGTCAGGAAAAACTGTTTTTT. The chain joins TRBV6-1 to TRBJ1-4; TRBD1 might be the D (5 bases). V lost 4 bases and J 8 bases, leaving 14 bases between the germline ends. This CDR3 contains 14 residues. Germline CDR1 reads MNHNS; CDR2 reads SASEGT.

This clonotype was seen more than once but under ten times. V gene TRBV20-1 combines with J gene TRBJ2-5, with 11 positions matching TRBD2. Trimming cost V 7 bases and J 4 bases; bases outside gene matches: 8. Germline CDR1 reads DFQATT; CDR2 reads SNEGSKA (reference sequence). This CDR3 comprises 14 residues. Here the CDR3 DNA reads TGCAGTGTTACCATAGCGGGAGGGAGAGAGACCCAGTACTTC. Translation: CSVTIAGGRETQYF.

This clonotype has ten or more counts. V and J are TRBV28 and TRBJ1-4; the D gene is possibly TRBD1 (5 bases). This CDR3 spans 15 amino acids. Looked up from germline, CDR1 is MDHEN and CDR2 is SYDVKM. V was clipped by 6 bases and J by 0 bases, with 11 bases between them. CDR3 nucleotides: TGTGCCAGCAGCTACGGACACACAACTAATGAAAAACTGTTTTTT. Translated: CASSYGHTTNEKLFF.

This chain joins TRBV4-2 and TRBJ1-1; D is perhaps TRBD1 (6 bases). CDR3 length: 16 amino acids. With 0 bases removed from V and 7 bases from J, the gap between germline ends came to 18 bases. Germline lookup yields CDR1 LGHNA and CDR2 YNFKEQ. The CDR3 reads CASSQDIGRGAGEAFF. In DNA, the CDR3 is TGTGCCAGCAGCCAAGATATCGGGCGGGGGGCAGGTGAAGCTTTCTTT.

This clonotype was counted a few times. The chain joins TRBV10-3 to TRBJ2-7; the match to TRBD2 covers 7 bases. The CDR3 runs 14 residues. Germline values: CDR1 ENHRY, CDR2 SYGVKD. The trim removed 6 bases at V and 5 bases at J, leaving 10 bases unmatched. Written as DNA, the CDR3 is TGTGCCATCAGAAGGGGCGGGAGTGAGGACGAGCAGTACTTC. Residues: CAIRRGGSEDEQYF.

This clonotype was detected a few times. This chain links TRBV18 with TRBJ2-1; weak D call: TRBD1 (5 bases). V shed 5 bases and J shed 7 bases, with 21 bases lying between them. Germline-derived CDR1 and CDR2 are KGHSH and LQKENI. The CDR3 totals 16 residues. The CDR3 reads CASSTLRGRITNEQFF. The CDR3 DNA reads as TGTGCCAGCTCAACCCTAAGGGGTAGAATCACAAATGAGCAGTTCTTC.

This clonotype has only a few counts. V usage is TRBV6-1 and J usage is TRBJ1-1; D uncertain. The CDR3 runs to 14 residues. V was trimmed by 1 base and J by 0 bases, leaving 6 bases between them. From germline, CDR1 is MNHNS and CDR2 SASEGT. The CDR3 DNA follows: TGTGCCAGCAGTGAAGTGGCCTTGAACACTGAAGCTTTCTTT. As protein: CASSEVALNTEAFF.

The table lists this clonotype with many counts. The chain couples TRBV6-1 to TRBJ1-1; D gene uncertain. This CDR3 region has 13 residues. Germline lookup yields CDR1 MNHNS and CDR2 SASEGT. V lost 2 bases to trimming and J lost 6 bases, with 10 bases between them. The CDR3, as DNA: TGTGCCAGCAGTGAATGGACGGGCTCTGAAGCTTTCTTT. Its protein product is CASSEWTGSEAFF.

This chain links TRBV5-6 with TRBJ2-7; 7 nucleotides line up with TRBD2. The length of the CDR3 is 15 residues. The junction had 4 bases not matched to a gene; V was cut back by 0 bases and J by 1 base. Germline V gene lookup returns CDR1 SGHDT and CDR2 YYEEEE. CDR3 DNA sequence: TGTGCCAGCAGCTTGGAGGGGACTACGTCCTACGAGCAGTACTTC. Translation gives CASSLEGTTSYEQYF.

The chain recombines TRBV6-1 with TRBJ1-3; no definite D call. CDR1 MNHNS and CDR2 SASEGT come from the germline V gene. Trimming cost V 6 bases and J 4 bases, with 7 bases left between them. This CDR3 contains 12 residues. DNA for the CDR3: TGTGCCAGCAGCACGGGGGGAAACACCATATATTTT. Translation: CASSTGGNTIYF.

This clonotype was detected ten times or more. This sequence joins TRBV30 and TRBJ1-2; tentative D call: TRBD1 (6 bases). CDR1 GTSNPN and CDR2 SVGIG come from the germline V gene (reference sequence). The length of the CDR3 is 14 residues. V was trimmed by 5 bases and J by 4 bases, leaving 17 bases between them. CDR3 protein: CAWGMGALIYGYTF. In DNA, the CDR3 is TGTGCCTGGGGTATGGGGGCTCTTATCTATGGCTACACCTTC. The variable domain in full, completed from reference TRBV30 and TRBJ1-2, reads SQTIHQWPATLVQPVGSPLSLECTVEGTSNPNLYWYRQAAGRGLQLLFYSVGIGQISSEVPQNLSASRPQDRQFILSSKKLLLSDSGFYLCAWGMGALIYGYTFGSGTRLTVV.

The chain employs TRBV5-5 and TRBJ2-1; 10 nucleotides line up with TRBD2. Germline lookup yields CDR1 SGHKS and CDR2 YYEKEE (reference sequence). Unmatched junction bases numbered 4, after V lost 0 bases and J lost 7 bases. This CDR3 has 15 residues. The CDR3 sequence: CASSLGATSGNEQFF. DNA of the CDR3: TGTGCCAGCAGCTTGGGAGCGACTAGCGGGAATGAGCAGTTCTTC.

This clonotype was detected ten times or more. The chain joins TRBV28 to TRBJ1-6; TRBD1 agrees at 7 bases. Per the germline V gene, CDR1 is MDHEN and CDR2 is SYDVKM. Germline trimming cut 7 bases from V and 0 bases from J; bases unmatched to any gene: 12. There are 18 residues in the CDR3. The DNA for the CDR3 is TGTGCCAGCACCTCTCCCGGGACAGCTATCTCCTATAATTCACCCCTCCACTTT. It translates to CASTSPGTAISYNSPLHF.

This clonotype was found many times. The J gene is TRBJ2-1, the V gene TRBV5-1; 9 nucleotides line up with TRBD1. Trimming removed 6 bases from V and 7 bases from J; junction bases left unmatched: 5. The CDR3 has 13 residues. Germline V gene sequence: CDR1 SGHRS, CDR2 YFSETQ. The CDR3 loop reads CASTTGGGNEQFF. CDR3 sequence (DNA): TGCGCCAGCACGACAGGGGGGGGGAATGAGCAGTTCTTC.

The chain combines TRBV6-1 with TRBJ2-1; maybe TRBD1 (6 bases). The CDR3 loop spans 13 amino acids. Trimming removed 1 base at V and 11 bases at J, with 12 bases between. Germline V CDR1 and CDR2: MNHNS, SASEGT. The CDR3 here is CASSEELGDKQFF. The CDR3 nucleotides read TGTGCCAGCAGTGAAGAGTTAGGGGACAAGCAGTTCTTC.

The J gene is TRBJ1-3, the V gene TRBV7-3; TRBD1 might be the D (6 bases). With 2 bases removed from V and 7 bases from J, the gap between germline ends came to 15 bases. This CDR3 is 15 amino acids long. The germline V gene has CDR1 SGHTA and CDR2 FQGTGA. CDR3 sequence (DNA): TGTGCCAGCAGCTTATTTACAGGGCGGAGGAACACCATATATTTT. Translating gives CASSLFTGRRNTIYF.

This clonotype has just a few counts. The chain carries TRBV3-1 and TRBJ2-2, with D tentatively TRBD1 (6 bases). This CDR3 is 15 amino acids long. CDR1 is LGHDT, CDR2 YNNKEL, per germline (reference sequence). Trimming stripped 4 bases from V and 4 bases from J, with 13 bases between. The CDR3 spells CASSLGQWATGELFF. CDR3 nucleotide sequence: TGTGCCAGCAGCCTCGGACAGTGGGCCACCGGGGAGCTGTTTTTT. Drawing the rest from reference TRBV3-1 and TRBJ2-2, the complete variable domain is DTAVSQTPKYLVTQMGNDKSIKCEQNLGHDTMYWYKQDSKKFLKIMFSYNNKELIINETVPNRFSPKSPDKAHLNLHINSLELGDSAVYFCASSLGQWATGELFFGEGSRLTVL.

The rearrangement joins TRBV27 to TRBJ2-7; 7 bases are shared with TRBD2. This CDR3 region has 13 residues. Germline V lookup: CDR1 MNHEY, CDR2 SMNVEV (reference sequence). With 8 bases clipped from V and 1 base from J, the junction kept 5 bases outside the gene matches. CDR3 coding DNA: TGTGCCAGCCAGCGGGGTCTATCCTACGAGCAGTACTTC. Its protein product is CASQRGLSYEQYF.

Ten or more counts support this clonotype. V gene TRBV28 combines with J gene TRBJ2-7; D could derive from TRBD1 or TRBD2 (7 bases each). The V gene lost 1 base and the J gene lost 2 bases, with 21 bases spanning the gap. The CDR3 contains 18 residues. Germline assignment: CDR1 MDHEN and CDR2 SYDVKM. CDR3 sequence reads: CASSLYLGTVSGTYEQYF. In nucleotides, the CDR3 is TGTGCCAGCAGTTTATACCTTGGGACAGTAAGCGGGACCTACGAGCAGTACTTC.